The next 19 T cell receptor beta chains were all read from a single sample in a study of shared clonotypes between healthy human individuals. Only in-frame clones appear in the TCRdb table, and some are missing; sequencing was by immunoSEQ multiplex PCR. Here the sample spans 2 million to 2.5 million clones, about 94% being singletons. The naive CD8 fraction comprised CD45RO-negative cells positively selected for CCR7 and excluded terminally differentiated effector memory CD45RA+ cells. Source material: naive CD8+ T cells sorted from blood. All receptors derive from a man aged 18 to 30 in good health.

V gene TRBV9 combines with J gene TRBJ1-2, with 8 bases lining up with TRBD1. The V segment lost 3 bases and the J segment 8 bases; nucleotides outside the gene matches: 18. There are 17 residues in the CDR3. Germline lookup yields CDR1 SGDLS and CDR2 YYNGEE. The CDR3 sequence is CASSAPKVGRGQSGYTF. As DNA, the CDR3 is TGTGCCAGCAGCGCGCCCAAGGTCGGCAGGGGGCAATCGGGCTACACCTTC. The variable domain in full, completed from reference TRBV9 and TRBJ1-2, reads DSGVTQTPKHLITATGQRVTLRCSPRSGDLSVYWYQQSLDQGLQFLIQYYNGEERAKGNILERFSAQQFPDLHSELNLSSLELGDSALYFCASSAPKVGRGQSGYTFGSGTRLTVV.

The chain uses TRBV7-9 and TRBJ2-7; D gene unclear. Looked up from germline, CDR1 is SEHNR and CDR2 is FQNEAQ (reference sequence). The V end lost 4 bases, the J end lost 7 bases, and 11 bases lay between the germline ends. The CDR3 is 12 residues long. CDR3 in amino acids: CASSYTGLEQYF. In DNA form, the CDR3 reads TGTGCCAGCAGCTATACCGGCTTGGAGCAGTACTTC.

The rearrangement joins TRBV6-5 to TRBJ2-3; no clear D. V dropped 4 bases and J dropped 0 bases, with 11 bases sitting between them. CDR1 and CDR2 (germline): MNHEY, SVGAGI. The CDR3 length is 15 residues. The CDR3 bases are TGTGCCAGCAGTTTGCGTCCCTCTAGCACAGATACGCAGTATTTT. Protein product: CASSLRPSSTDTQYF.

This chain links TRBV2 with TRBJ1-5; D ambiguous. This CDR3 is built from 18 residues. The germline gives CDR1 SNHLY, CDR2 FYNNEI. Trimming took off 2 bases at V and 7 bases at J, with 24 bases between the two ends. The CDR3 loop is CASSESEMEMGSWQPQHF. As DNA, the CDR3 is TGTGCCAGCAGTGAAAGTGAAATGGAGATGGGGTCATGGCAGCCCCAGCATTTT. Together with reference TRBV2 and TRBJ1-5, the CDR3 gives the full variable domain: EPEVTQTPSHQVTQMGQEVILRCVPISNHLYFYWYRQILGQKVEFLVSFYNNEISEKSEIFDDQFSVERPDGSNFTLKIRSTKLEDSAMYFCASSESEMEMGSWQPQHFGDGTRLSIL.

On this clone itself: The sample contains more than one DNA sequence encoding this CDR3. The genes are TRBV4-1 and TRBJ2-7; D may be TRBD1 (6 bases). The V and J ends lost 0 bases and 1 base respectively, with 10 bases between them. Germline values: CDR1 MGHRA, CDR2 YSYEKL. The CDR3 length is 15 residues. The CDR3 coding sequence is TGCGCCAGCAGCCAAGAGCAGGACAGATCCTACGAGCAGTACTTC. Translated: CASSQEQDRSYEQYF.

The rearrangement links TRBV9 to TRBJ1-2, with TRBD1 as a possible D gene (6 bases). V gave up 3 bases and J gave up 3 bases, with 12 bases separating them. Per the germline V gene, CDR1 is SGDLS and CDR2 is YYNGEE. The CDR3 has 14 amino acids. The CDR3 loop reads CASSAQGGDYGYTF. The CDR3, as DNA: TGTGCCAGCAGCGCCCAAGGGGGGGACTATGGCTACACCTTC.

The table lists this clone with a count of one. V is TRBV7-8 and J is TRBJ2-7; 9 bases agree with TRBD2. CDR3 size: 15 residues. Germline V gene data show CDR1 as SGHVS and CDR2 as FQNEAQ. J gave up 3 bases and V 5 bases, and 8 bases lay outside the gene matches. The CDR3 loop is CASSLLAGRGYEQYF. DNA for the CDR3: TGTGCCAGCAGCCTCCTAGCGGGGAGGGGCTACGAGCAGTACTTC. Full variable domain (rest looked up from reference TRBV7-8 and TRBJ2-7): GAGVSQSPRYKVAKRGQDVALRCDPISGHVSLFWYQQALGQGPEFLTYFQNEAQLDKSGLPSDRFFAERPEGSVSTLKIQRTQQEDSAVYLCASSLLAGRGYEQYFGPGTRLTVT.

This CDR3 reads CASSFSGLATYNEQFF. The CDR3, as DNA: TGTGCCAGCAGTTTTTCTGGACTAGCGACCTACAATGAGCAGTTCTTC. V usage is TRBV7-9 and J usage is TRBJ2-1, with TRBD2 identical over 9 bases. This CDR3 is built from 16 residues. The junction had 8 bases not matched to a gene; V was cut back by 6 bases and J by 2 bases. The germline CDR1 and CDR2 sequences are SEHNR and FQNEAQ (reference sequence).

The V call is TRBV28, the J call TRBJ2-7; D uncertain. Trimming removed 1 base from V and 9 bases from J, with 10 bases in between. The CDR3 contains 12 residues. CDR1 and CDR2 from the germline V gene are MDHEN and SYDVKM. The CDR3 is CASSLFGPGQYF. The CDR3 coding sequence is TGTGCCAGCAGTTTATTCGGACCGGGGCAGTACTTC.

V and J are TRBV7-9 and TRBJ2-4, with D perhaps assigned TRBD1 or TRBD2 (5 bases each). Germline-derived CDR1 and CDR2 are SEHNR and FQNEAQ (reference sequence). The CDR3 sequence is 13 residues long. The V gene lost 1 base and the J gene lost 6 bases, with 7 bases spanning the gap. The CDR3 DNA sequence: TGTGCCAGCAGCTTAGAGGGGAGAAACATTCAGTACTTC. This codes for CASSLEGRNIQYF.

As for this clone: Other DNA sequences in the same sample also yield this CDR3. The J gene is TRBJ2-5, the V gene TRBV7-9, with D unresolved. With 3 bases removed from V and 5 bases from J, the gap between germline ends came to 10 bases. CDR3 length: 13 residues. Germline assignment: CDR1 SEHNR and CDR2 FQNEAQ (reference sequence). CDR3 amino acids: CASSFPNSETQYF. DNA of the CDR3: TGTGCCAGCAGCTTTCCAAACTCGGAGACCCAGTACTTC.

A word on this clone: Compared with germline, one end of the junction differs, possibly owing to a read error. This chain joins TRBV10-3 and TRBJ2-7; TRBD1 matches 7 bases. Looked up from germline, CDR1 is ENHRY and CDR2 is SYGVKD. The CDR3 sequence is 15 residues long. The CDR3 sequence is CASSEPRTGLYEQYF. For the CDR3, the DNA is TGTGCCAGCAGTGAACCCCGGACAGGTCTGTACGAGCAGTACTTC.

The chain joins TRBV30 to TRBJ1-1; tentatively, D is TRBD1 (6 bases). Trimming took 0 bases from V and 7 from J, leaving 9 bases between them. The CDR3 extends over 12 amino acids. Germline V gives CDR1 GTSNPN, CDR2 SVGIG (reference sequence). CDR3 coding DNA: TGTGCCTGGAGTGTTCAGGGGTTTGAAGCTTTCTTT. Amino acid sequence: CAWSVQGFEAFF.

Turning to this clone: The sample has other DNA sequences that encode this CDR3 too. The V gene is TRBV6-1, the J gene TRBJ1-5; D ambiguous. CDR3 length: 12 residues. Germline V CDR1 and CDR2: MNHNS, SASEGT. V was trimmed by 7 bases and J by 1 base, leaving 5 bases between them. The DNA for the CDR3 is TGTGCCAGCAAGAGGAGCAATCAGCCCCAGCATTTT. Its protein is CASKRSNQPQHF.

V usage is TRBV12-5 and J usage is TRBJ1-2, with 8 bases identical to TRBD1. V shed 6 bases, J shed 4 bases, and the junction held 7 bases outside the gene matches. Germline assignment: CDR1 LGHNT and CDR2 FRNRAP. The CDR3 spans 14 residues. This CDR3 is CASGPGGAAYGYTF. CDR3 sequence (DNA): TGTGCTAGTGGCCCAGGGGGCGCAGCCTATGGCTACACCTTC.

This clone showed up just once. This CDR3 is also generated by other DNA sequences in the sample. The rearrangement links TRBV2 to TRBJ2-3; 10 nucleotides agree with TRBD2. After removal of 1 base from V and 7 bases from J, the junction contained 5 bases not matched to a gene. CDR3 length equals 15 residues. CDR1 and CDR2 (germline): SNHLY, FYNNEI. The CDR3 nucleotides are TGTGCCAGCAGTGAAGTAGCGGGGGGCACGAATACGCAGTATTTT. Its protein is CASSEVAGGTNTQYF.

The genes are TRBV28 and TRBJ1-5; D not certain. This CDR3 is built from 16 residues. V lost 5 bases and J 1 base, leaving 15 bases between the germline ends. The germline gives CDR1 MDHEN, CDR2 SYDVKM. CDR3 region: CASSIANQGSNQPQHF. In nucleotides, the CDR3 is TGTGCCAGCAGTATTGCGAACCAAGGGAGCAATCAGCCCCAGCATTTT.

V usage is TRBV18 and J usage is TRBJ2-2; TRBD1 matches 7 bases. Germline loops: CDR1 KGHSH, CDR2 LQKENI. With 1 base clipped from V and 2 bases from J, the junction kept 4 bases outside the gene matches. The CDR3 has 16 residues. The CDR3 coding sequence is TGTGCCAGCTCACCACGCGACAGGGTTAACACCGGGGAGCTGTTTTTT. This codes for CASSPRDRVNTGELFF.

This clone was counted once. The chain couples TRBV5-6 to TRBJ1-5; D call uncertain. The CDR3 is 14 residues long. The V end was cut by 4 bases, the J end by 4 bases, with 12 bases between. Germline CDR1 reads SGHDT; CDR2 reads YYEEEE. The CDR3 loop reads CASSPWFGNQPQHF. The CDR3 coding sequence is TGTGCCAGCAGCCCCTGGTTCGGAAATCAGCCCCAGCATTTT.